Below are 19 T cell receptor beta chains sequenced from a single sample in a study of CD8 T cells in ankylosing spondylitis. From the 5' RACE reads, TCRdb called clonotypes with MiXCR, one entry per CDR3 protein. The sample lists under 200,000 distinct CDR3 sequences; 8.5% to 10% were seen once. The sample taken for sequencing was blood, either unsorted or a sorted T cell fraction (not recorded which). These receptors came from a female donor with ankylosing spondylitis or in good health (not recorded which).

The sample holds many counts of this clonotype. This sequence joins TRBV5-6 and TRBJ1-1, with TRBD1 matching over 7 bases. This CDR3 region has 14 residues. With V trimmed by 4 bases and J by 1 base, 4 bases remained unmatched. Germline-derived CDR1 and CDR2 are SGHDT and YYEEEE. CDR3 sequence (DNA): TGTGCCAGCAGCCTGGGACAGCCGAACACTGAAGCTTTCTTT. Translation: CASSLGQPNTEAFF.

This clonotype was seen many times. The rearrangement joins TRBV7-9 to TRBJ2-7, with D uncertain. Trimming pared 3 bases from V and 2 bases from J, leaving 8 bases between. The CDR3 loop spans 13 amino acids. Germline lookup yields CDR1 SEHNR and CDR2 FQNEAQ (reference sequence). CDR3 sequence: CASSFGVAYEQYF. The DNA for the CDR3 is TGTGCCAGCAGCTTCGGTGTCGCCTACGAGCAGTACTTC.

This chain joins TRBV25-1 and TRBJ2-3; D remains unclear. V dropped 3 bases and J dropped 0 bases, with 10 bases sitting between them. Germline V lookup: CDR1 MGHDK, CDR2 SYGVNS. The CDR3 length is 15 residues. The CDR3 DNA is TGTGCCAGCAGTGATCCCCTAGATAGCACAGATACGCAGTATTTT. Its protein is CASSDPLDSTDTQYF. The entire variable domain, with the rest obtained from reference TRBV25-1 and TRBJ2-3, is as follows: EADIYQTPRYLVIGTGKKITLECSQTMGHDKMYWYQQDPGMELHLIHYSYGVNSTEKGDLSSESTVSRIRTEHFPLTLESARPSHTSQYLCASSDPLDSTDTQYFGPGTRLTVL.

This clonotype was counted at least ten times. The chain carries TRBV20-1 and TRBJ2-3; D unresolved. The CDR3 length is 14 residues. The V gene lost 0 bases and the J gene lost 6 bases, with 13 bases spanning the gap. Germline CDR1 and CDR2: DFQATT and SNEGSKA (reference sequence). Here the CDR3 DNA reads TGCAGTGCTAGAGATTCGATGCGGCGGGATACGCAGTATTTT. Residues: CSARDSMRRDTQYF.

This clonotype has at least ten counts. A junction boundary mismatches the germline segment, possibly from a read error. The chain carries TRBV13 and TRBJ2-3, with D perhaps being TRBD1 or TRBD2 (5 bases each). CDR1 and CDR2 from the germline V gene are PRHDT and FYEKMQ (reference sequence). There are 14 residues in the CDR3. CDR3 nucleotide sequence: TGTGCCAGCAGCTTAGGCAATGGGGGAGATTCGCAGTATTTT. It is translated as CASSLGNGGDSQYF.

In its sample, this clonotype was seen a few times. The rearrangement links TRBV7-8 to TRBJ2-7; D gene unclear. The CDR3 is made up of 11 amino acids. Germline V CDR1 and CDR2: SGHVS, FQNEAQ. Deletions cut 6 bases from V and 3 bases from J, with 6 bases between. The CDR3 bases are TGTGCCAGCAGGGCTAGCTACGAGCAGTACTTC. It is translated as CASRASYEQYF.

This clonotype turned up a few times. J is TRBJ2-7 and V is TRBV9; possibly TRBD1 or TRBD2 for D (5 bases each). The CDR3 sequence is 13 residues long. Germline V lookup: CDR1 SGDLS, CDR2 YYNGEE. V lost 7 bases and J 5 bases, leaving 16 bases between the germline ends. The CDR3 loop is CASGTGFTDEQYF. The CDR3 bases are TGTGCCAGCGGGACCGGGTTTACAGACGAGCAGTACTTC.

This clonotype was seen more than once but under ten times. The chain links TRBV12-3 or TRBV12-4 to TRBJ2-5; maybe TRBD2 (7 bases). The V end was cut by 7 bases, the J end by 4 bases, with 19 bases between. CDR3 size: 15 residues. The CDR3 is CASTPNGGPRETQYF. The CDR3 coding sequence is TGTGCCAGCACCCCAAACGGGGGGCCCCGAGAGACCCAGTACTTC.

This clonotype was detected a few times. The rearrangement uses TRBV27 and TRBJ2-7; TRBD1 agrees at 9 bases. CDR1 and CDR2 (germline): MNHEY, SMNVEV (reference sequence). The CDR3 extends over 15 amino acids. Trimming at V came to 3 bases and at J to 3 bases, leaving 6 bases not matched to a gene. Here the CDR3 DNA reads TGTGCCAGCAGTTTTACGACAGGGGGGAACTACGAGCAGTACTTC. Translating gives CASSFTTGGNYEQYF.

Concerning this clonotype: One junction end does not reproduce the germline sequence, and a read error may be involved. This rearrangement joins TRBV7-6 to TRBJ2-2; D remains unclear. CDR1 and CDR2 from the germline V gene are SGHVS and FNYEAQ. The CDR3 spans 16 residues. CDR3 protein: CASSLVVELYTAELFF. The CDR3 coding sequence is TGTGCCAGCAGCTTAGTAGTAGAACTTTACACCGCGGAGCTGTTTTTT.

V gene TRBV9 combines with J gene TRBJ2-7; D is unresolved. The length of the CDR3 is 14 residues. Trimming left V 0 bases short and J 3 bases short, with 10 bases between. CDR1 is SGDLS and CDR2 is YYNGEE in the germline V gene. CDR3 sequence reads: CASSVDLWGYEQYF. In DNA, the CDR3 is TGTGCCAGCAGCGTAGACTTGTGGGGCTACGAGCAGTACTTC.

Only a few counts were recorded for this clonotype. The chain joins TRBV27 to TRBJ2-7; no reliable D call. Germline V gives CDR1 MNHEY, CDR2 SMNVEV (reference sequence). Trimming took off 0 bases at V and 0 bases at J, with 12 bases between the two ends. This CDR3 has 16 amino acids. The CDR3 DNA reads as TGTGCCAGCAGTTTATCGTGGCAGGCCCTCTCCTACGAGCAGTACTTC. This encodes CASSLSWQALSYEQYF.

This clonotype has only a few counts. The V call is TRBV7-2, the J call TRBJ2-7; D is unresolved. Trimming shortened V by 1 base and J by 2 bases, and 9 bases separated the two germline ends. Germline V CDR1 and CDR2: SGHTA, FQGNSA. This CDR3 is built from 14 residues. The chain's CDR3 is CASSLEDTTYEQYF. CDR3 in DNA: TGTGCCAGCAGCTTAGAAGACACCACCTACGAGCAGTACTTC.

Details on this clonotype: A read error may be the cause here, since a much bigger clone is one base away. The CDR3 does not close with the conserved phenylalanine or tryptophan, likely indicating a read error. Here the CDR3 reads CASSQGLLGRQETQYL. The DNA for the CDR3 is TGCGCCAGCAGCCAAGGCCTCCTAGGGCGGCAAGAGACCCAGTACTTA. This chain uses TRBV4-3 with TRBJ2-5, with D hard to call. The CDR3 is made up of 16 amino acids. The germline V gene has CDR1 LGHNA and CDR2 YSLEER. Trimming took 1 base from V and 2 from J, leaving 14 bases between them.

The chain joins TRBV30 to TRBJ1-1; a weak D match, TRBD1 (5 bases). This CDR3 has 15 residues. With 4 bases removed from V and 0 bases from J, the gap between germline ends came to 15 bases. The germline gives CDR1 GTSNPN, CDR2 SVGIG (reference sequence). The CDR3 region is CAWTVIGGVNTEAFF. CDR3 DNA: TGTGCCTGGACTGTGATCGGGGGAGTGAACACTGAAGCTTTCTTT.

This clonotype was seen many times. This chain connects TRBV5-6 to TRBJ1-2; 7 bases align to TRBD1. The trim removed 0 bases at V and 4 bases at J, leaving 0 bases unmatched. Looked up from germline, CDR1 is SGHDT and CDR2 is YYEEEE. The CDR3 contains 13 residues. CDR3 sequence (DNA): TGTGCCAGCAGCTTGGGGGACAGCTATGGCTACACCTTC. This translates into CASSLGDSYGYTF. Filled out from reference TRBV5-6 and TRBJ1-2, the complete variable domain reads DAGVTQSPTHLIKTRGQQVTLRCSPKSGHDTVSWYQQALGQGPQFIFQYYEEEERQRGNFPDRFSGHQFPNYSSELNVNALLLGDSALYLCASSLGDSYGYTFGSGTRLTVV.

V gene TRBV7-8 combines with J gene TRBJ2-2; D is undetermined. This CDR3 is 14 amino acids long. The V gene's germline CDR1 is SGHVS and CDR2 FQNEAQ. The ends were cut back, 1 base at V and 6 bases at J, with 9 bases in the middle. Written as DNA, the CDR3 is TGTGCCAGCAGCTTAGTAGTTTGGTCCGGGGAGCTGTTTTTT. Translation gives CASSLVVWSGELFF. The whole variable domain, remainder taken from reference TRBV7-8 and TRBJ2-2, is GAGVSQSPRYKVAKRGQDVALRCDPISGHVSLFWYQQALGQGPEFLTYFQNEAQLDKSGLPSDRFFAERPEGSVSTLKIQRTQQEDSAVYLCASSLVVWSGELFFGEGSRLTVL.

This rearrangement joins TRBV27 to TRBJ2-7, with unresolved D. The CDR3 runs to 15 residues. V was trimmed by 10 bases and J by 4 bases, leaving 23 bases between them. The germline gives CDR1 MNHEY, CDR2 SMNVEV (reference sequence). The CDR3 loop is CATSLGGATVYEQYF. The CDR3 nucleotides read TGTGCCACCTCTCTAGGTGGAGCGACCGTTTACGAGCAGTACTTC.

This clonotype was detected ten times or more. The J gene is TRBJ2-1, the V gene TRBV4-3, with 7 bases identical to TRBD1. The length of the CDR3 is 17 residues. The V gene end was trimmed by 2 bases and the J gene end by 5 bases; junction bases not matched to a gene: 12. Germline V gene sequence: CDR1 LGHNA, CDR2 YSLEER. The CDR3 nucleotides are TGCGCCAGCAGCCAAACCCTTGCCGGACAGGTAGACAATGAGCAGTTCTTC. Translation: CASSQTLAGQVDNEQFF.